The 9 T cell receptor beta chains given below trace back to one sample, sequenced in a study of cytomegalovirus exposure and HLA in healthy donors. With 60 Vbeta and 13 Jbeta primers, the PCR was carried out. Sequencing was performed with immunoSEQ multiplex PCR; in TCRdb, only in-frame clones are kept and a portion is missing. The table lists about 110,000 clones, roughly 73% of them singletons. Material for sequencing was PBMCs. These receptor sequences come from a man aged 40-50 years in good health and CMV-seronegative.

The gene calls are TRBV27 and TRBJ2-7, with TRBD2 identical over 10 bases. This CDR3 contains 15 residues. Germline V gene sequence: CDR1 MNHEY, CDR2 SMNVEV (reference sequence). V dropped 6 bases and J dropped 3; count of bases not matched to a gene: 8. CDR3: CASRISGGAFYEQYF. The CDR3 DNA sequence: TGTGCCAGCAGGATCAGCGGGGGGGCTTTCTACGAGCAGTACTTC.

The rearrangement joins TRBV7-5 to TRBJ1-6; TRBD1 is the table's D call and was not checked against the DNA. TRBV7-5 is labeled a pseudogene. The CDR3 covers 14 residues. The CDR3 coding sequence is TGTGTCAGAAGTACCCGGGACAACTATTCACCCCTCCACTTT. Protein: CVRSTRDNYSPLHF.

J is TRBJ2-5 and V is TRBV5-4; TRBD1 matches 7 bases. In germline, CDR1 is SGHNT, CDR2 YYREEE (reference sequence). V shed 3 bases, J shed 1 base, and the junction held 6 bases outside the gene matches. This CDR3 contains 15 residues. CDR3 protein: CASSSKTGLQETQYF. The CDR3 nucleotides read TGTGCCAGCAGCTCTAAGACAGGGCTCCAAGAGACCCAGTACTTC.

The CDR3 sequence: CASSLGGSSVGTQYF. CDR3 nucleotide sequence: TGTGCCAGCAGCTTGGGAGGTTCTTCCGTTGGTACGCAGTATTTT. This rearrangement joins TRBV7-9 to TRBJ2-3; maybe TRBD2 (6 bases). V lost 3 bases and J lost 8, with 18 bases in between. Germline V gene data show CDR1 as SEHNR and CDR2 as FQNEAQ (reference sequence). This CDR3 region has 15 residues.

V gene TRBV6-6 combines with J gene TRBJ2-2; TRBD1 might be the D (6 bases). Germline loops: CDR1 MNHNY, CDR2 SVGAGI (reference sequence). This CDR3 is 15 amino acids long. Trimming shortened V by 5 bases and J by 0 bases, and 10 bases separated the two germline ends. DNA for the CDR3: TGTGCCAGCAGTCTGAGGACAGCGAACACCGGGGAGCTGTTTTTT. This encodes CASSLRTANTGELFF.

This clone was observed a few times. CDR3 protein: CASTSLSGRVKPQHF. CDR3 coding DNA: TGTGCCAGCACCTCTCTTAGTGGCAGGGTAAAGCCCCAGCATTTT. The V gene is TRBV6-1, the J gene TRBJ1-5, with D perhaps matching TRBD1 (5 bases). Germline V gene data show CDR1 as MNHNS and CDR2 as SASEGT. The CDR3 extends over 15 amino acids. The V end was cut by 7 bases, the J end by 8 bases, with 21 bases between.

This rearrangement joins TRBV5-1 to TRBJ2-3; the match to TRBD2 covers 10 bases. CDR1 is SGHRS and CDR2 is YFSETQ in the germline V gene. J gave up 6 bases and V 3 bases, and 16 bases lay outside the gene matches. The CDR3 has 18 amino acids. CDR3: CASSSSLQRGGIVDTQYF. The CDR3 DNA is TGCGCCAGCAGCTCCTCCCTACAGCGGGGGGGCATTGTGGATACGCAGTATTTT.

The chain uses TRBV15 and TRBJ1-2, with D perhaps matching TRBD1 (5 bases). The CDR3 sequence is 15 residues long. CDR1 is LNHNV, CDR2 YYDKDF, per germline (reference sequence). Trimming stripped 0 bases from V and 4 bases from J, with 12 bases between. Here the CDR3 DNA reads TGTGCCACCAGCAGAGATCCTAGACAGCTCTATGGCTACACCTTC. This encodes CATSRDPRQLYGYTF.

The V gene is TRBV2, the J gene TRBJ2-3, with 12 bases matching TRBD2. V lost 2 bases to trimming and J lost 10 bases; unmatched junction nucleotides: 7. Germline V gene lookup returns CDR1 SNHLY and CDR2 FYNNEI. The CDR3 consists of 15 residues. Written as DNA, the CDR3 is TGTGCCAGCAGTGAATTGGCTAGCGGGGGGGCGGCGCAGTATTTT. It encodes CASSELASGGAAQYF.